Below, 10 T cell receptor beta chains from the same sample are listed, as sequenced in a study of cytomegalovirus exposure and HLA in healthy donors. PCR was performed using 60 Vbeta and 13 Jbeta primers. The protocol was immunoSEQ multiplex PCR, while the TCRdb copy is restricted to in-frame clones and leaves out a portion. The repertoire holds over 100,000 clones, with 65% to 90% as singletons. Specimen: PBMCs. Every receptor here comes from a woman aged 18-29 years in good health and CMV-seropositive.

This clone was seen a handful of times. This chain uses TRBV7-9 with TRBJ2-1, with TRBD2 as a possible D gene (6 bases). The V gene's germline CDR1 is SEHNR and CDR2 FQNEAQ (reference sequence). The CDR3 loop spans 16 amino acids. Trimming stripped 0 bases from V and 0 bases from J, with 9 bases between. The CDR3 spells CASSLAGGTSYNEQFF. The DNA of the CDR3 is TGTGCCAGCAGCTTAGCGGGGGGAACCTCCTACAATGAGCAGTTCTTC.

The genes are TRBV7-9 and TRBJ2-1; TRBD2 matches at 8 bases. Germline V gene lookup returns CDR1 SEHNR and CDR2 FQNEAQ (reference sequence). V trimming: 5 bases; J trimming: 4 bases; junction bases outside the gene matches: 7. This CDR3 has 15 amino acids. CDR3 sequence: CASSEPGGGYNEQFF. CDR3 DNA sequence: TGTGCCAGCAGCGAGCCGGGGGGGGGATACAATGAGCAGTTCTTC.

V is TRBV9 and J is TRBJ2-1; TRBD1 agrees at 7 bases. Unmatched junction bases numbered 6, after V lost 0 bases and J lost 6 bases. Looked up from germline, CDR1 is SGDLS and CDR2 is YYNGEE. There are 15 residues in the CDR3. The CDR3 sequence is CASSVGGGAGNEQFF. Here the CDR3 DNA reads TGTGCCAGCAGCGTAGGAGGGGGCGCGGGCAATGAGCAGTTCTTC.

The chain couples TRBV5-1 to TRBJ2-7, with 7 bases aligning to TRBD2. Germline V lookup: CDR1 SGHRS, CDR2 YFSETQ. V lost 0 bases and J lost 7; bases outside the gene matches: 1. This CDR3 spans 12 amino acids. In DNA form, the CDR3 reads TGCGCCAGCAGCTTGGGAGCGGGGGAGCAGTACTTC. This encodes CASSLGAGEQYF.

This chain links TRBV5-1 with TRBJ1-5; D uncertain. V lost 4 bases and J 5 bases, leaving 10 bases between the germline ends. Germline CDR1 and CDR2: SGHRS and YFSETQ. CDR3 length equals 13 residues. CDR3 loop: CASSPTPDQPQHF. CDR3 DNA sequence: TGCGCCAGCAGCCCAACACCAGATCAGCCCCAGCATTTT.

The chain joins TRBV12-5 to TRBJ1-3; D gene unclear. This CDR3 region has 14 residues. V was shortened by 1 base and J by 1 base, with 5 bases between the two germline ends. Germline CDR1 and CDR2: LGHNT and FRNRAP. The CDR3 spells CASGLGRSGNTIYF. In DNA form, the CDR3 reads TGTGCTAGTGGTTTGGGCAGGTCTGGAAACACCATATATTTT. Full variable domain (rest looked up from reference TRBV12-5 and TRBJ1-3): DARVTQTPRHKVTEMGQEVTMRCQPILGHNTVFWYRQTMMQGLELLAYFRNRAPLDDSGMPKDRFSAEMPDATLATLKIQPSEPRDSAVYFCASGLGRSGNTIYFGEGSWLTVV.

This clone was detected once. V and J are TRBV7-9 and TRBJ2-7; D is possibly TRBD1 (6 bases). Germline loops: CDR1 SEHNR, CDR2 FQNEAQ (reference sequence). The CDR3 is 13 amino acids. Trimming removed 4 bases from V and 3 bases from J, with 10 bases in between. The CDR3 nucleotides are TGTGCCAGCAGCTCGGGACACCTCTACGAGCAGTACTTC. This gives the protein CASSSGHLYEQYF.

V usage is TRBV27 and J usage is TRBJ2-3, with 12 bases identical to TRBD2. Germline V gene data show CDR1 as MNHEY and CDR2 as SMNVEV (reference sequence). The CDR3 contains 16 residues. Trimming at V came to 8 bases and at J to 5 bases, leaving 11 bases not matched to a gene. This CDR3 is CASGPLTSGGVDTQYF. The CDR3 DNA is TGTGCCAGCGGGCCGCTGACTAGCGGGGGAGTAGATACGCAGTATTTT.

J is TRBJ2-7 and V is TRBV7-2; D might be TRBD2 (5 bases). Trimming took off 3 bases at V and 4 bases at J, with 13 bases between the two ends. The CDR3 consists of 14 residues. The V gene's germline CDR1 is SGHTA and CDR2 FQGNSA. Here the CDR3 reads CASSLRGFGYEQYF. Here the CDR3 DNA reads TGTGCCAGCAGCTTGAGAGGGTTTGGGTACGAGCAGTACTTC.

The chain recombines TRBV27 with TRBJ2-5; 15 bases are shared with TRBD2. V lost 4 bases and J lost 8; bases outside the gene matches: 5. Per the germline V gene, CDR1 is MNHEY and CDR2 is SMNVEV (reference sequence). This CDR3 contains 15 residues. For the CDR3, the DNA is TGTGCCAGCAGTTCCGGACTAGCGGGGGGGGTAACCCAGTACTTC. This translates into CASSSGLAGGVTQYF.